This T cell receptor beta chain was found in a study of cytomegalovirus exposure and HLA in healthy donors. The PCR employed 60 Vbeta primers together with 13 Jbeta primers. Only in-frame clones appear in the TCRdb table, and some are missing; sequencing was by immunoSEQ multiplex PCR. This sample's table reports over 200,000 clones. The study, taken as a whole, reports: The only immune exposure information that was available was CMV serostatus. Earlier analysis yielded a pattern in which most TCR beta V segments were productive about 90% or about 30% of the time.

This CDR3 is 14 amino acids long. Germline V gene lookup returns CDR1 SQVTM and CDR2 ANQGSEA. Turning to this clone: Its matching antigen is unknown.

Nominally healthy donors provided the samples, though records likely missed some immune exposures. The receptor was derived from a woman in her thirties in good health and CMV-seropositive. The sample was PBMCs. This chain connects TRBV29-1 to TRBJ2-5; 12 bases match TRBD2. The J call may be in error: the DNA end matches TRBJ2-7 better. The CDR3 region is CSVEGLAGGYEQYF. The DNA of the CDR3 is TGCAGCGTTGAAGGCCTAGCGGGGGGGTACGAGCAGTACTTC.